This TCR beta chain was sequenced during a study of blood T cell repertoires in COVID-19. Study background: Sites in the United States, Italy and Spain provided acute and convalescent COVID-19 samples.

Germline CDR1 and CDR2: DFQATT and SNEGSKA (reference sequence). CDR3 length equals 14 residues. Trimming left V 3 bases short and J 2 bases short, with 13 bases between. Sequencing used immunoSEQ multiplex PCR; TCRdb keeps in-frame clones, though not all of them. The sample consists of under 75,000 clones, around 90% of them appearing once. The J gene is TRBJ2-5, the V gene TRBV20-1, with a possible D match to TRBD1 (5 bases). This TCR derives from a woman aged 18-30 years with acute or convalescent COVID-19. The sequencing sample was made of peripheral blood. CDR3 nucleotide sequence: TGCAGTGCTAGTCCCGGTACAGGACAAGAGACCCAGTACTTC. Its protein product is CSASPGTGQETQYF.